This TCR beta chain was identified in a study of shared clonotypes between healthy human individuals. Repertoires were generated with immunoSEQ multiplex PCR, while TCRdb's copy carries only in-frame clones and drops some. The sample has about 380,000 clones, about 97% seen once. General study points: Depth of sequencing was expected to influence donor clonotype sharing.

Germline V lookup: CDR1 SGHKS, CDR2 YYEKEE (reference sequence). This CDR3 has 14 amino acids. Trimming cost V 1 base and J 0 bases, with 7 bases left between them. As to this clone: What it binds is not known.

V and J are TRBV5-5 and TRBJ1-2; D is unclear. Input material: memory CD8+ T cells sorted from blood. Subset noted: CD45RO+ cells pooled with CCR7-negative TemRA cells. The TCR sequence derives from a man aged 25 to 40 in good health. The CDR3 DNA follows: TGTGCCAGCAGCTTGATAAACACTAACTATGGCTACACCTTC. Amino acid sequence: CASSLINTNYGYTF. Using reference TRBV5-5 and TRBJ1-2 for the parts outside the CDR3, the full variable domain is DAGVTQSPTHLIKTRGQQVTLRCSPISGHKSVSWYQQVLGQGPQFIFQYYEKEERGRGNFPDRFSARQFPNYSSELNVNALLLGDSALYLCASSLINTNYGYTFGSGTRLTVV.